This TCR beta chain was sequenced during a study of T cells in Graves' hyperthyroidism and ophthalmopathy. Amplification of TCR beta CDR3 regions used RNA as the template. The TCR CDR3 first-round RT-PCR relied on the HTBI primer set. MiXCR, run by TCRdb on the multiplex PCR reads, gives a single entry per CDR3 protein. The table has 500,000 to 750,000 distinct CDR3 sequences, under 60% seen once; the top ten hold about 8%. Study-wide results and caveats: Model predictions of ophthalmopathy came a median around 6.5 months before onset.

V gave up 1 base and J gave up 2 bases, with 8 bases separating them. The CDR3 sequence is 14 residues long. The germline CDR1 and CDR2 sequences are SNHLY and FYNNEI. Subjects aged 18 to 65 presented with newly diagnosed hyperthyroidism of less than 2 months' duration. Uncontrolled infection, other autoimmune disease, pregnancy or lactation excluded patients. Orbital computed tomography and thyroid ultrasound, together with serum TRAb and thyroxine and clinical symptoms, were used for diagnoses. This clonotype was counted a few times. Its specificity is unknown. V usage is TRBV2 and J usage is TRBJ1-2, with D uncertain. The sequence derives from a woman aged 18-30 years with Graves' hyperthyroidism. The sample taken for sequencing was peripheral blood or thyroid tissue (not recorded which). CDR3 sequence reads: CASSEGIGNYGYTF. CDR3 nucleotide sequence: TGTGCCAGCAGTGAAGGCATAGGGAACTATGGCTACACCTTC.